The T cell receptor beta chain under discussion was sequenced for a study of blood T cell repertoires in COVID-19 (dated by TCRdb to the early 2020s). Regarding the research as a whole: Samples from collaborators originated in the United States, Italy and Spain and spanned both the acute and convalescent phases of COVID-19. The material from the prospective study consisted of cDNA or gDNA derived from T cells, B-cell-depleted T cells, or PBMCs. A de-identified subject ID, COVID-19 status, age in years and sex were almost always included in the sample metadata. The dataset comprised deeply sampled blood TCRbeta repertoires from subjects exposed to, actively infected with, or recovered from COVID-19. Samples came from the ongoing ImmuneRACE study (first 160 participants) plus 1,254 subjects from 6 global collaborators. The repertoires were released in a freely available public database intended as a resource for research on the immune response to SARS-CoV-2. HLA class I and class II types, where available, came from metadata supplied by the sample provider rather than from assay-based typing. Here is what the overall study found, with its caveats: The quantity of clinical and demographic metadata differed by source and by participant and was supplied without curation.

As for this clone: Its antigen is unknown. Per-base quality was not reported, and no clone a single base away is much larger than it.

The immunoSEQ Assay, a bias-controlled multiplex PCR, was used to amplify TCRbeta CDR3 regions from genomic DNA. The study's processing was this. The number of nucleated cells in each sample was estimated from the amplification of reference gene primers within the assay. Sequence reads were collapsed and filtered to measure the absolute abundance of every unique TCRbeta CDR3 rearrangement. For each sample, productive Simpson clonality was calculated as the square root of Simpson's diversity index across productive rearrangements. The source is immuneACCESS, and TCRdb retained only in-frame sequences with V and J called. Part of the clones is not carried over; for the studies checked, unresolved V genes explain less than half of this, and the remainder is unexplained. That table is the source of V, J and clone size, and D and trimming were worked out from the DNA. Across this sample there are over 150,000 clones, with nearly 90% seen only once. Over 15% of the sample is in the top ten clones.

In Seattle, one collaborating source enrolled patients while the infection was active and tracked those patients longitudinally over the course of disease. Collaborating institutions collected whole blood in K2EDTA tubes following their own protocols. Collaborator samples were shipped for TCRbeta analysis as frozen whole blood, isolated PBMCs, or DNA extracted from either sample type. From its cysteine to its phenylalanine, the CDR3 spans 15 amino acids. The CDR3 DNA has 45 bases and is translated from base 1. At the junction V is shortened by 7 bases and J by 7 bases, with 20 bases in between. As encoded in the germline V gene (reference sequence), CDR1 is LNHDA while CDR2 is SQIVND.

The receptor was derived from a man aged 45-65 years with COVID-19, enrolled during active disease. Recombination linked TRBV19 to TRBJ1-5; no D gene call is confident. The sequenced material came from peripheral blood. CDR3 sequence: CASTQTRAGRQPQHF. DNA sequence: TGTGCCAGTACTCAAACCCGGGCCGGGAGGCAGCCCCAGCATTTT.